The 5 T cell receptor beta chains below all came from one sample that was sequenced in a study of blood T cell repertoires in COVID-19. Assay used: immunoSEQ multiplex PCR; TCRdb lists only in-frame clones, some missing. The table includes 85,000 to 90,000 clones, 80% to 95% detected once. The sequencing input was peripheral blood. These receptor sequences come from a human donor with active COVID-19. The donor label of this sample is uncertain.

J is TRBJ2-1 and V is TRBV9, with TRBD1 matching 10 bases. Trimming removed 4 bases from V and 0 bases from J; junction bases left unmatched: 4. Germline-derived CDR1 and CDR2 are SGDLS and YYNGEE. The CDR3 contains 16 residues. CDR3 DNA sequence: TGTGCCAGCAGCCCAGGGGACAGGGGCTCCTACAATGAGCAGTTCTTC. Residues: CASSPGDRGSYNEQFF.

V gene TRBV9 combines with J gene TRBJ2-5, with 11 bases that match TRBD2. The germline CDR1 and CDR2 sequences are SGDLS and YYNGEE. This CDR3 comprises 19 residues. V dropped 3 bases and J dropped 4; count of bases not matched to a gene: 17. The CDR3 region is CASSDRDPNLAGGGETQYF. The DNA of the CDR3 is TGTGCCAGCAGCGACCGCGACCCCAATCTAGCGGGGGGCGGAGAGACCCAGTACTTC. Variable domain in full (rest from reference TRBV9 and TRBJ2-5): DSGVTQTPKHLITATGQRVTLRCSPRSGDLSVYWYQQSLDQGLQFLIQYYNGEERAKGNILERFSAQQFPDLHSELNLSSLELGDSALYFCASSDRDPNLAGGGETQYFGPGTRLLVL.

V and J are TRBV6-2 or TRBV6-3 and TRBJ2-7; possible D gene TRBD1, 6 bases. The CDR3 extends over 15 amino acids. V lost 4 bases and J 5 bases, leaving 18 bases between the germline ends. CDR1 is MNHEY, CDR2 SVGEGT, per germline. The DNA for the CDR3 is TGTGCCAGCAGTTTATTTTTACAGGGTTGGGACGAGCAGTACTTC. Its protein product is CASSLFLQGWDEQYF.

The chain has TRBV5-4 and TRBJ2-7, with 10 bases aligning to TRBD1. The CDR3 extends over 15 amino acids. With 4 bases clipped from V and 4 bases from J, the junction kept 8 bases outside the gene matches. Germline V gene data show CDR1 as SGHNT and CDR2 as YYREEE (reference sequence). The CDR3 is CASSVPGQGIYEQYF. As DNA, the CDR3 is TGTGCCAGCAGCGTACCGGGACAGGGGATTTACGAGCAGTACTTC.

The chain carries TRBV6-5 and TRBJ1-3; D is perhaps TRBD1 (5 bases). This CDR3 is built from 14 residues. In germline, CDR1 is MNHEY, CDR2 SVGAGI. V lost 6 bases to trimming and J lost 1 base, with 10 bases between them. CDR3: CASRQTGSGNTIYF. The CDR3 nucleotides are TGTGCCAGCAGACAAACAGGATCTGGAAACACCATATATTTT.